The 20 T cell receptor beta chains reported below all come from one sample, sequenced in a study of a mutant IDH1 vaccine in newly diagnosed glioma. Some clones are missing from TCRdb's copy, which holds only in-frame ones; the method was immunoSEQ multiplex PCR. Altogether 15,000 or so clones are present, roughly 85% being singletons, with the ten largest covering roughly 10%. Specified time point: baseline, week 1 (first vaccination visit). Treatment indicated: pre-vaccination baseline after standard-of-care therapy. Sequenced material: PBMCs, taken from a glioma patient treated with radiotherapy, temozolomide or both. Every receptor here comes from a man aged 40-50 years with glioma.

The chain uses TRBV4-2 and TRBJ2-1, with D hard to call. Per the germline V gene, CDR1 is LGHNA and CDR2 is YNFKEQ. V was shortened by 0 bases and J by 2 bases, with 11 bases between the two germline ends. The CDR3 is 16 residues long. CDR3 region: CASSQDLLSPYNEQFF. The CDR3 nucleotides read TGTGCCAGCAGCCAAGATCTCCTGTCCCCCTACAATGAGCAGTTCTTC.

V usage is TRBV2 and J usage is TRBJ2-3; TRBD2 matches 13 bases. This CDR3 has 14 residues. The V and J ends lost 5 bases and 9 bases, in that order; junction bases with no gene match: 5. Germline values: CDR1 SNHLY, CDR2 FYNNEI. CDR3 bases: TGTGCCAGCAGTCGGACTAGCGGGAGTAAAACGCAGTATTTT. Protein product: CASSRTSGSKTQYF.

The genes are TRBV2 and TRBJ2-3; either TRBD1 or TRBD2 may fit D (6 bases each). V was shortened by 7 bases and J by 4 bases, with 15 bases between the two germline ends. This CDR3 spans 14 amino acids. Germline lookup yields CDR1 SNHLY and CDR2 FYNNEI. The CDR3: CASIWGASADTQYF. The DNA for the CDR3 is TGTGCCAGCATTTGGGGGGCCTCCGCAGATACGCAGTATTTT.

This chain joins TRBV18 and TRBJ2-2; 7 bases are a match to TRBD1. This CDR3 region has 16 residues. The germline V gene has CDR1 KGHSH and CDR2 LQKENI. The V gene end was trimmed by 1 base and the J gene end by 3 bases; junction bases not matched to a gene: 5. CDR3 region: CASSPQGAGYTGELFF. The CDR3 DNA follows: TGTGCCAGCTCACCACAGGGGGCCGGTTACACCGGGGAGCTGTTTTTT. The complete variable domain, with remaining parts taken from reference TRBV18 and TRBJ2-2, reads NAGVMQNPRHLVRRRGQEARLRCSPMKGHSHVYWYRQLPEEGLKFMVYLQKENIIDESGMPKERFSAEFPKEGPSILRIQQVVRGDSAAYFCASSPQGAGYTGELFFGEGSRLTVL.

The V gene is TRBV11-1, the J gene TRBJ2-7, with 8 nucleotides matching TRBD2. This CDR3 is built from 17 residues. CDR1 SGHAT and CDR2 FQDESV come from the germline V gene (reference sequence). V lost 2 bases and J lost 0; bases outside the gene matches: 9. The CDR3 nucleotides read TGTGCCAGCAGCTTATCCGGGCAGCGGGGGAGCTCCTACGAGCAGTACGTC. Translated: CASSLSGQRGSSYEQYV.

The J gene is TRBJ1-1, the V gene TRBV5-1, with TRBD1 as a possible D gene (6 bases). The CDR3 consists of 15 residues. From germline, CDR1 is SGHRS and CDR2 YFSETQ. With 4 bases removed from V and 5 bases from J, the gap between germline ends came to 18 bases. The CDR3 DNA follows: TGCGCCAGCAGCCCATCGGGGGGGCGTGGGACTGAAGCTTTCTTT. Its translation: CASSPSGGRGTEAFF. Variable domain in full (rest from reference TRBV5-1 and TRBJ1-1): KAGVTQTPRYLIKTRGQQVTLSCSPISGHRSVSWYQQTPGQGLQFLFEYFSETQRNKGNFPGRFSGRQFSNSRSEMNVSTLELGDSALYLCASSPSGGRGTEAFFGQGTRLTVV.

The rearrangement joins TRBV2 to TRBJ2-1, with 13 bases identical to TRBD2. Trimming cost V 7 bases and J 1 base; bases outside gene matches: 4. Germline assignment: CDR1 SNHLY and CDR2 FYNNEI. The CDR3 contains 16 residues. The CDR3 reads CASTGLAGASYNEQFF. As DNA, the CDR3 is TGTGCCAGCACCGGACTAGCGGGAGCATCCTACAATGAGCAGTTCTTC.

The chain links TRBV27 to TRBJ1-1, with 7 bases matching TRBD1. In germline, CDR1 is MNHEY, CDR2 SMNVEV (reference sequence). J was trimmed by 3 bases and V by 6 bases; bases with no gene match: 7. This CDR3 comprises 14 residues. The CDR3 reads CASSSPGGYTEAFF. CDR3 DNA: TGTGCCAGCAGCTCGCCAGGGGGTTACACTGAAGCTTTCTTT.

V and J are TRBV7-8 and TRBJ1-1; a possible D gene is TRBD1 (5 bases). The CDR3 consists of 15 residues. The V end was cut by 5 bases, the J end by 0 bases, with 13 bases between. Germline CDR1 is SGHVS and CDR2 is FQNEAQ. The CDR3 DNA reads as TGTGCCAGCAGCGTCTACAGGATTATGAACACTGAAGCTTTCTTT. It yields the protein CASSVYRIMNTEAFF. Filled out from reference TRBV7-8 and TRBJ1-1, the complete variable domain reads GAGVSQSPRYKVAKRGQDVALRCDPISGHVSLFWYQQALGQGPEFLTYFQNEAQLDKSGLPSDRFFAERPEGSVSTLKIQRTQQEDSAVYLCASSVYRIMNTEAFFGQGTRLTVV.

This clone showed up just once. The chain is built from TRBV4-3 and TRBJ2-1; no definite D call. The ends were cut back, 4 bases at V and 4 bases at J, with 17 bases in the middle. This CDR3 region has 16 residues. Germline lookup yields CDR1 LGHNA and CDR2 YSLEER. The CDR3 DNA reads TGCGCCAGCAGCCTCGAACCTGCCAGCCGATACAATGAGCAGTTCTTC. Its translation is CASSLEPASRYNEQFF.

The chain uses TRBV29-1 and TRBJ1-5; D gene uncertain. V shed 4 bases and J shed 0 bases, with 4 bases lying between them. The CDR3 has 12 residues. The germline V gene has CDR1 SQVTM and CDR2 ANQGSEA. Here the CDR3 DNA reads TGCAGCGTTGTAGTTAGCAATCAGCCCCAGCATTTT. Residues: CSVVVSNQPQHF.

V usage is TRBV11-2 and J usage is TRBJ1-2, with D possibly matching TRBD1 (6 bases). This CDR3 contains 14 residues. Germline CDR1 reads SGHAT; CDR2 reads FQNNGV. V was pared by 5 bases and J by 4 bases, with 14 bases between. CDR3 in amino acids: CASSLGGNSYGYTF. The CDR3 DNA reads TGTGCCAGCAGCCTAGGGGGTAATAGCTATGGCTACACCTTC.

CDR3 protein: CASSQVSGTEAFF. DNA of the CDR3: TGCGCCAGCAGCCAAGTGTCGGGCACTGAAGCTTTCTTT. The chain uses TRBV4-3 and TRBJ1-1; D is unresolved. This CDR3 is built from 13 residues. Trimming pared 1 base from V and 4 bases from J, leaving 7 bases between. Germline V lookup: CDR1 LGHNA, CDR2 YSLEER.

The gene calls are TRBV19 and TRBJ1-1; D possibly corresponds to TRBD1 (5 bases). V was cut by 4 bases and J by 3 bases, with 9 bases left in between. The CDR3 is 13 residues long. The germline gives CDR1 LNHDA, CDR2 SQIVND (reference sequence). The CDR3 loop is CASSRTGDTEAFF. CDR3 in DNA: TGTGCCAGTAGTAGGACGGGGGACACTGAAGCTTTCTTT.

This clone was found once. V usage is TRBV19 and J usage is TRBJ1-1; D perhaps matches TRBD1 (6 bases). CDR3 size: 14 residues. The V end lost 3 bases, the J end lost 5 bases, and 13 bases lay between the germline ends. Germline V gene lookup returns CDR1 LNHDA and CDR2 SQIVND (reference sequence). In DNA form, the CDR3 reads TGTGCCAGTAGTATGGGGGCAAGGGGTACTGAAGCTTTCTTT. This sequence encodes CASSMGARGTEAFF.

The CDR3 DNA sequence: TGTGCCAGCAGCGCAACCCGGGACAGGGTCCATGAGCAGTTCTTC. Its protein product is CASSATRDRVHEQFF. The J gene is TRBJ2-1, the V gene TRBV9, with 9 bases lining up with TRBD1. CDR1 SGDLS and CDR2 YYNGEE come from the germline V gene. This CDR3 spans 15 amino acids. The ends lost 3 bases at V and 8 bases at J; junction bases unmatched: 9.

This sequence joins TRBV6-5 and TRBJ1-2; unclear D gene. The CDR3 consists of 12 residues. The V end was cut by 5 bases, the J end by 8 bases, with 12 bases between. Germline lookup yields CDR1 MNHEY and CDR2 SVGAGI. CDR3 residues: CASSRSPGGYTF. CDR3 nucleotides: TGTGCCAGCAGTAGGAGCCCTGGCGGCTACACCTTC.

V gene TRBV7-2 combines with J gene TRBJ1-1, with D unresolved. V gave up 5 bases and J gave up 2 bases, with 15 bases separating them. This CDR3 contains 15 residues. Looked up from germline, CDR1 is SGHTA and CDR2 is FQGNSA. The CDR3 loop is CASSLRYGENTEAFF. The DNA of the CDR3 is TGTGCCAGCAGCCTCCGTTACGGAGAAAACACTGAAGCTTTCTTT.

The table lists this clone with a few counts. The rearrangement uses TRBV7-2 and TRBJ1-5, with D unresolved. Germline V gene sequence: CDR1 SGHTA, CDR2 FQGNSA. The CDR3 runs to 14 residues. Deletions cut 4 bases from V and 2 bases from J, with 9 bases between. DNA of the CDR3: TGTGCCAGCAGCTCCCCCATTGGCAATCAGCCCCAGCATTTT. This encodes CASSSPIGNQPQHF.

The chain employs TRBV29-1 and TRBJ2-3, with TRBD2 identical over 7 bases. The CDR3 has 11 residues. CDR1 SQVTM and CDR2 ANQGSEA come from the germline V gene. CDR3 nucleotides: TGCAGGATTGGGGCGGGAGACGGTGGATATTTT. Its translation: CRIGAGDGGYF.